This TCR beta chain originates from a study of CD8+ T cells in alopecia areata. Study background: A 6-month off-drug phase came after tofacitinib, which had lasted 6 to 18 months.

Treatment denoted: oral pan-JAK inhibitor, 5-10 mg twice daily. Specimens obtained from alopecia areata patients comprised lesional scalp punch biopsies and peripheral blood. Study-wide points: There was only one nonresponder, so it was unclear how baseline CD8+ expansion relates to response.

V shed 7 bases, J shed 7 bases, and the junction held 16 bases outside the gene matches. The CDR3 runs 16 residues. Germline V gene lookup returns CDR1 SGHRS and CDR2 YFSETQ. Following RNA extraction, reverse transcription yielded cDNA that acted as the sequencing template. Measured with immunoSEQ multiplex PCR; TCRdb has only the in-frame clones, and not every one. The sample consists of roughly 180,000 clones, about 55% of them appearing once. As concerns this clone: Its antigen is unknown.

The rearrangement joins TRBV5-1 to TRBJ1-2; 10 positions match TRBD1. The TCR sequence derives from a human donor with alopecia areata. The input for sequencing was CD8+ T cells sorted from blood, taken at week 24, from a patient treated with tofacitinib. CDR3 sequence: CASGHPGQGRLSGYTF. The CDR3 DNA is TGCGCCAGCGGTCACCCGGGACAGGGGCGTCTGAGTGGCTACACCTTC.